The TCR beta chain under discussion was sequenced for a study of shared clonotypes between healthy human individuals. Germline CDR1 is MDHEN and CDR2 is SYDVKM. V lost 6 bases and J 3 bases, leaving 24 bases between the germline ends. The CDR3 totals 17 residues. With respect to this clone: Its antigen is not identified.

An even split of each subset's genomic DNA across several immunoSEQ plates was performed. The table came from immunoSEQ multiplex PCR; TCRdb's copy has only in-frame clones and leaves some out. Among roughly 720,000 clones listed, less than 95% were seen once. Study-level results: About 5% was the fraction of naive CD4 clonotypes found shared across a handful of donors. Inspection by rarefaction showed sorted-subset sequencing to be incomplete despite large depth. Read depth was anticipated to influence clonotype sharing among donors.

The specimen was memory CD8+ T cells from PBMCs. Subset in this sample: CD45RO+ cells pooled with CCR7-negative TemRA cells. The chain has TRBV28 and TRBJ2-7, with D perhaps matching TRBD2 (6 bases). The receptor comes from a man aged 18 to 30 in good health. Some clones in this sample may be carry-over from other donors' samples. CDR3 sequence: CASRLIVAGWGYYEQYF. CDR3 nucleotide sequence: TGTGCCAGCAGGCTTATAGTGGCGGGATGGGGTTACTACGAGCAGTACTTC.